A single sample gave rise to the 21 T cell receptor beta chains below, sequenced in a study of shared clonotypes between healthy human individuals. This table comes from immunoSEQ multiplex PCR, and its TCRdb copy is limited to in-frame clones, with some not included. The table records some 2,100,000 clones, around 95% of them present only once. Material for sequencing was naive CD4+ T cells sorted from blood. Subset of the sample: CD45RA+ positively selected. All receptors derive from a young man in good health.

The rearrangement joins TRBV9 to TRBJ2-3, with D maybe TRBD2 (7 bases). Germline V gene sequence: CDR1 SGDLS, CDR2 YYNGEE. This CDR3 has 16 amino acids. V was pared by 0 bases and J by 6 bases, with 17 bases between. CDR3 sequence (DNA): TGTGCCAGCAGCGTAGGAGCGGGACAAAATCGGGATACGCAGTATTTT. It encodes CASSVGAGQNRDTQYF.

V and J are TRBV15 and TRBJ2-7; the match to TRBD2 covers 8 bases. CDR3 length equals 15 residues. V dropped 0 bases and J dropped 7; count of bases not matched to a gene: 8. Germline V gene data show CDR1 as LNHNV and CDR2 as YYDKDF (reference sequence). The CDR3 loop reads CATSREGLGRPEQYF. DNA of the CDR3: TGTGCCACCAGCAGAGAGGGACTAGGACGACCGGAGCAGTACTTC.

The gene calls are TRBV15 and TRBJ2-7; D is perhaps TRBD2 (6 bases). CDR3 length: 14 residues. CDR1 LNHNV and CDR2 YYDKDF come from the germline V gene (reference sequence). Trimming took 5 bases from V and 5 from J, leaving 16 bases between them. CDR3 protein: CATSSGLEGNEQYF. In nucleotides, the CDR3 is TGTGCCACCAGCTCCGGGTTGGAGGGAAACGAGCAGTACTTC. The full variable domain, rest sourced from reference TRBV15 and TRBJ2-7, is DAMVIQNPRYQVTQFGKPVTLSCSQTLNHNVMYWYQQKSSQAPKLLFHYYDKDFNNEADTPDNFQSRRPNTSFCFLDIRSPGLGDTAMYLCATSSGLEGNEQYFGPGTRLTVT.

The rearrangement links TRBV28 to TRBJ2-7; D is undetermined. Trimming took off 7 bases at V and 3 bases at J, with 10 bases between the two ends. The germline gives CDR1 MDHEN, CDR2 SYDVKM. This CDR3 is 12 amino acids long. The CDR3 DNA reads TGTGCCAGCAATGACGGATTCTACGAGCAGTACTTC. Amino acids: CASNDGFYEQYF. Full variable domain (missing parts from reference TRBV28 and TRBJ2-7): DVKVTQSSRYLVKRTGEKVFLECVQDMDHENMFWYRQDPGLGLRLIYFSYDVKMKEKGDIPEGYSVSREKKERFSLILESASTNQTSMYLCASNDGFYEQYFGPGTRLTVT.

The J gene is TRBJ1-2, the V gene TRBV5-5; TRBD1 matches at 7 bases. V shed 4 bases and J 4 bases; nucleotides not matched to a gene: 10. In germline, CDR1 is SGHKS, CDR2 YYEKEE (reference sequence). There are 15 residues in the CDR3. The CDR3 coding sequence is TGTGCCAGCAGCCCCGTTTGGACAGGATTCTATGGCTACACCTTC. As protein: CASSPVWTGFYGYTF.

This rearrangement joins TRBV30 to TRBJ2-2; TRBD2 matches 9 bases. V gave up 7 bases and J gave up 2 bases; unmatched junction bases: 5. In germline, CDR1 is GTSNPN, CDR2 SVGIG (reference sequence). This CDR3 is built from 14 residues. This chain's CDR3 is CAYTSGYNTGELFF. CDR3 bases: TGTGCCTATACTAGCGGGTATAACACCGGGGAGCTGTTTTTT. Combining the CDR3 with reference TRBV30 and TRBJ2-2 gives the whole variable domain SQTIHQWPATLVQPVGSPLSLECTVEGTSNPNLYWYRQAAGRGLQLLFYSVGIGQISSEVPQNLSASRPQDRQFILSSKKLLLSDSGFYLCAYTSGYNTGELFFGEGSRLTVL.

This sequence joins TRBV7-2 and TRBJ1-2; the match to TRBD1 covers 12 bases. Germline V lookup: CDR1 SGHTA, CDR2 FQGNSA. J gave up 7 bases and V 3 bases, and 6 bases lay outside the gene matches. This CDR3 region has 15 residues. CDR3 sequence reads: CASSLPGQGAFGYTF. The DNA of the CDR3 is TGTGCCAGCAGCTTGCCGGGACAGGGGGCTTTTGGCTACACCTTC.

This rearrangement joins TRBV27 to TRBJ2-5; 12 bases agree with TRBD2. This CDR3 is built from 15 residues. From germline, CDR1 is MNHEY and CDR2 SMNVEV (reference sequence). Germline trimming cut 4 bases from V and 3 bases from J; bases unmatched to any gene: 3. The CDR3 bases are TGTGCCAGCAGTTCGTGGACTAGCGGGAAAGAGACCCAGTACTTC. Translated: CASSSWTSGKETQYF.

The genes are TRBV2 and TRBJ2-7; TRBD1 might be the D (5 bases). The CDR3 has 16 residues. The V end lost 3 bases, the J end lost 5 bases, and 20 bases lay between the germline ends. Germline CDR1 SNHLY, CDR2 FYNNEI. CDR3 amino acids: CASSDDASGRFNEQYF. The CDR3 DNA is TGTGCCAGCAGTGATGACGCGTCAGGGCGATTCAACGAGCAGTACTTC.

The chain recombines TRBV6-1 with TRBJ1-5, with D tentatively TRBD1 (5 bases). V was cut by 4 bases and J by 6 bases, with 16 bases left in between. Looked up from germline, CDR1 is MNHNS and CDR2 is SASEGT. The CDR3 loop spans 15 amino acids. CDR3 protein: CASSAQVDLSQPQHF. The CDR3 nucleotides are TGTGCCAGCAGTGCACAGGTAGACTTGAGTCAGCCCCAGCATTTT.

V and J are TRBV2 and TRBJ2-1; 9 nucleotides align to TRBD2. The germline V gene has CDR1 SNHLY and CDR2 FYNNEI. The CDR3 runs to 14 residues. V lost 5 bases to trimming and J lost 12 bases; unmatched junction nucleotides: 11. The CDR3 loop reads CASSPWYGSGGQFF. CDR3 coding DNA: TGTGCCAGCAGTCCATGGTACGGTAGCGGGGGGCAGTTCTTC.

The J gene is TRBJ2-2, the V gene TRBV2; tentatively, D is TRBD1 (6 bases). The V gene's germline CDR1 is SNHLY and CDR2 FYNNEI. CDR3 size: 15 residues. V lost 2 bases to trimming and J lost 5 bases, with 12 bases between them. This chain's CDR3 is CASSEWGPQTGELFF. In nucleotides, the CDR3 is TGTGCCAGCAGTGAATGGGGGCCTCAAACCGGGGAGCTGTTTTTT.

Turning to this clone: The sample contains more than one DNA sequence encoding this CDR3. The chain's CDR3 is CASSPGQETQYF. CDR3 DNA sequence: TGTGCCAGCTCCCCCGGGCAAGAGACCCAGTACTTC. J is TRBJ2-5 and V is TRBV18; D unclear. The germline V gene encodes CDR1 KGHSH and CDR2 LQKENI. The V gene lost 6 bases and the J gene lost 2 bases, with 7 bases spanning the gap. The CDR3 consists of 12 residues.

The chain recombines TRBV6-1 with TRBJ1-5; 9 nucleotides match TRBD1. V dropped 7 bases and J dropped 10; count of bases not matched to a gene: 14. The CDR3 is made up of 15 amino acids. The germline V gene encodes CDR1 MNHNS and CDR2 SASEGT. For the CDR3, the DNA is TGTGCCAGCATCGAAGGGGGACAGGGCCTCTTTCCCCAGCATTTT. Its protein product is CASIEGGQGLFPQHF.

V and J are TRBV5-1 and TRBJ1-6; 9 nucleotides agree with TRBD1. This CDR3 contains 17 residues. V shed 3 bases and J 4 bases; nucleotides not matched to a gene: 8. Germline CDR1 is SGHRS and CDR2 is YFSETQ. CDR3 sequence: CASSSTTGGTYNSPLHF. The CDR3 DNA reads TGCGCCAGCAGCTCTACCACAGGGGGCACATATAATTCACCCCTCCACTTT.

The rearrangement links TRBV5-1 to TRBJ2-1; possibly TRBD2 for D (6 bases). The CDR3 is 16 amino acids. Looked up from germline, CDR1 is SGHRS and CDR2 is YFSETQ. Trimming shortened V by 0 bases and J by 7 bases, and 17 bases separated the two germline ends. This chain's CDR3 is CASSLVGGITLNEQFF. CDR3 nucleotide sequence: TGCGCCAGCAGCTTGGTGGGCGGGATCACGCTGAATGAGCAGTTCTTC.

With regard to this clone: The identical CDR3 is also encoded by other nucleotide sequences in the sample. The V and J genes are TRBV5-1 and TRBJ2-7, with 7 nucleotides matching TRBD1. This CDR3 is built from 13 residues. Germline V gene sequence: CDR1 SGHRS, CDR2 YFSETQ. The V and J ends lost 4 bases and 3 bases, in that order; junction bases with no gene match: 4. CDR3 protein: CASSPGQSYEQYF. DNA for the CDR3: TGCGCCAGCAGCCCGGGACAGAGCTACGAGCAGTACTTC.

The count of this clone is one. This chain connects TRBV7-2 to TRBJ2-3, with D uncertain. V was trimmed by 5 bases and J by 4 bases, leaving 19 bases between them. The germline gives CDR1 SGHTA, CDR2 FQGNSA. The CDR3 is 16 residues long. The CDR3 protein is CASSPALGFKSDTQYF. DNA of the CDR3: TGTGCCAGCAGCCCGGCGTTGGGGTTTAAATCAGATACGCAGTATTTT.

This rearrangement joins TRBV28 to TRBJ1-1; maybe TRBD1 (6 bases). This CDR3 has 13 amino acids. Per germline, CDR1 MDHEN and CDR2 SYDVKM. V shed 6 bases and J shed 4 bases, with 12 bases lying between them. CDR3 sequence reads: CASRGGWGTEAFF. The DNA for the CDR3 is TGTGCCAGCAGGGGGGGCTGGGGCACTGAAGCTTTCTTT.

This chain joins TRBV5-1 and TRBJ2-5; D not certain. Trimming removed 4 bases at V and 0 bases at J, with 4 bases between. The germline gives CDR1 SGHRS, CDR2 YFSETQ. There are 12 residues in the CDR3. The CDR3 region is CASSENQETQYF. The CDR3 coding sequence is TGCGCCAGCAGCGAGAACCAAGAGACCCAGTACTTC.

The genes are TRBV30 and TRBJ1-4, with 11 bases matching TRBD1. Germline lookup yields CDR1 GTSNPN and CDR2 SVGIG (reference sequence). V shed 1 base and J 7 bases; nucleotides not matched to a gene: 2. The CDR3 is 14 residues long. CDR3 protein: CAWSGTGGFEKLFF. The CDR3 region has the DNA TGTGCCTGGAGTGGGACAGGGGGCTTTGAAAAACTGTTTTTT.